This T cell receptor beta chain is from a study of technical replicates of blood from several donors. This clone was recorded only once. The data were produced by immunoSEQ multiplex PCR, yet TCRdb's version contains in-frame clones alone and is incomplete. The sample records about 86,000 clones, nearly 96% being singletons. The germline V gene encodes CDR1 SGDLS and CDR2 YYNGEE. J gave up 2 bases and V 1 base, and 3 bases lay outside the gene matches. This CDR3 has 17 amino acids. The material sequenced was T cells isolated from PBMCs. This chain uses TRBV9 with TRBJ2-1; 13 positions match TRBD2. The receptor comes from a human donor in good health. The CDR3 DNA reads TGTGCCAGCAGCGTATCAGGGACTAGCGGGACCTACAATGAGCAGTTCTTC. As protein: CASSVSGTSGTYNEQFF.